The sequence of this T cell receptor (beta chain) was determined in a study of T cell clonality in common variable immunodeficiency (dated by TCRdb to 2015 to 2017). Broader findings and caveats from the paper: Differences among patients in the CVID cohort limited the correlations between repertoire features and clinical complications. Compared with healthy controls, CVID subjects showed increased TCRbeta clonality (t-test p = 0.018), a feature most characteristic of about a third of subjects. Reportedly, TCRbeta sequences from CVID had fewer deletions and N-nucleotide insertions, and highly modified clones with 13 or more V deletions were absent from CVID. Healthy controls shared more TCRbeta clones with each other than CVID subjects shared among themselves (p < 0.0001). Although equal DNA input was used, an average of about 75,000 unique sequences per sample was obtained for controls, compared with around 30,000 for CVID samples. According to the authors, figuring out what caused the increased clonality in CVID would require sequencing the repertoires of T cell subpopulations.

There are 14 amino acids in the CDR3, from cysteine to phenylalanine inclusive. The CDR3 was read in part: 33 bases, with the frame set at base 1. Germline trimming amounts to 4 bases on V and 3 bases on J, with 5 as the count of junction bases outside the gene matches. CDR1 and CDR2 were assigned from the germline V gene as MNHNS and SASEGT. Most CVID patients and most healthy controls were of Caucasian heritage. From each donor, roughly 4.5 to 9 ml of heparinized peripheral whole blood was collected. TCRbeta CDR3 repertoires were sequenced from genomic DNA of adults with common variable immune deficiency (CVID) and healthy adult controls. There were about 22 healthy adult volunteers in the control group (roughly 12 female and about ten male), ranging in age from roughly 23 to 75 years, with a mean age of about 32. Diluted blood was density-centrifuged over Hypaque 1077 or Ficoll-Paque to isolate peripheral blood mononuclear cells. Genomic DNA was extracted from unsorted mononuclear cells by Qiagen column purification or by a centrifugation-based method.

This clone was seen at least ten times. Its antigen has not been determined. From the germline J gene comes the end of the CDR3, since the read stops 3 residues before it. Equivalent amounts of genomic DNA from CVID and control samples were used as sequencing input. For every sample, a 60 bp segment covering the rearranged TCRbeta CDR3 region was amplified and then sequenced. TCRbeta amplification used the immunoSEQ assay, a bias-corrected multiplex PCR with high-throughput sequencing. The paper's data handling went like this. Every unique nucleotide sequence counted as a clone and was annotated with V, D and J genes, copy number and frequency. Sequences were labeled productive if in frame, and non-productive if out of frame or containing stop codons. As previously described, clonality was calculated on the basis of Shannon's entropy. The predicted amino acid sequences of productive clones were used to derive mean CDR3 Kyte-Doolittle hydropathy. The R hclust function was used to hierarchically cluster scaled V gene usage with Manhattan distance and complete linkage. To assess clone sharing by CDR3 amino acid sequence, 12 repertoires per group were resampled over 100 rounds. Repertoires were searched for 60 to 80 published EBV-specific and a few hundred published CMV-specific TCRbeta sequences. Two CVID samples yielding fewer than 10,000 sequences were excluded from analysis, leaving approximately 40 CVID repertoires. Imported from immuneACCESS, the table was reduced by TCRdb to in-frame sequences with V and J called. These copies leave out some clones; in studies compared against another copy, an unresolved V gene accounts for under half, and the cause of the remainder is not known. The DNA gave D and trimming, while V, J and clone size come from that table. The table records about 35,000 clones for this sample, and not one of them appears only once. The ten largest make up 3% to 4.5% of the sample.

The sequenced sample was peripheral blood mononuclear cells. The clonotype comes from a person between 18 and 75 years old in good health. The rearranged chain carries TRBV6-1 and TRBJ1-2, with 7 bases in between that match TRBD1. The CDR3 region reads CASSAGQAYYGYTF. The CDR3 bases that were read are TGTGCCAGCAGTGCCGGACAGGCGTACTATGGC.